Below, 26 T cell receptor beta chains from the same sample are listed, as sequenced in a study of T-cell reconstitution after alpha-beta-depleted transplantation in children. As it was prepared, the TCRbeta library received unique molecular identifiers. Using its own MiXCR run on the PCR reads, TCRdb lists one record per CDR3 protein. The sample has about 590,000 distinct CDR3 sequences, about an eighth seen once. The source was PBMCs, mostly from graft donor cells, collected 360 days after TCRalphabeta/CD19-depleted stem cell transplant. These TCRs come from a male patient younger than 18 who had a stem cell transplant for acute myeloid leukemia, so the T cells may come from the graft donor.

The rearrangement joins TRBV2 to TRBJ2-7; D may be TRBD2 (6 bases). Trimming took off 10 bases at V and 0 bases at J, with 16 bases between the two ends. This CDR3 comprises 14 residues. Germline V gene data show CDR1 as SNHLY and CDR2 as FYNNEI. CDR3 sequence reads: CATDWDSGSYEQYF. DNA for the CDR3: TGTGCCACAGACTGGGACTCGGGCTCCTACGAGCAGTACTTC.

The sample holds a few counts of this clonotype. The CDR3 DNA reads TGTGCCACCATGACAGTCACTAGCACAGATACGCAGTATTTT. It translates to CATMTVTSTDTQYF. The chain uses TRBV10-3 and TRBJ2-3; tentative D call: TRBD1 (5 bases). The CDR3 totals 14 residues. Germline CDR1 and CDR2: ENHRY and SYGVKD. Deletions cut 10 bases from V and 0 bases from J, with 14 bases between.

This chain uses TRBV28 with TRBJ2-5; the D gene could be TRBD1 or TRBD2 (6 bases each). The germline gives CDR1 MDHEN, CDR2 SYDVKM. Trimming removed 4 bases from V and 4 bases from J, with 19 bases in between. This CDR3 spans 16 amino acids. Here the CDR3 DNA reads TGTGCCAGCAGTTCCGTCGTTGGAGGGGGACGAGAGACCCAGTACTTC. Encoded protein: CASSSVVGGGRETQYF.

This clonotype has only a few counts. This chain joins TRBV10-3 and TRBJ1-1; D not resolved. CDR3 length: 13 amino acids. V lost 7 bases, J lost 1 base, and 10 bases lay in between. CDR1 ENHRY and CDR2 SYGVKD come from the germline V gene. Written as DNA, the CDR3 is TGTGCCATCAATCGGGCCGGGAACACTGAAGCTTTCTTT. Translation gives CAINRAGNTEAFF.

The gene calls are TRBV21-1 and TRBJ1-5; the DNA was not compared with TRBD1, the D call given in the table. TRBV21-1 is an annotated pseudogene. This CDR3 is built from 15 residues. The CDR3 here is CASSKSGEGNQPQHF. CDR3 bases: TGTGCCAGCAGCAAATCAGGGGAAGGGAATCAGCCCCAGCATTTT.

V and J are TRBV3-1 and TRBJ2-1; possible D gene TRBD2, 7 bases. The CDR3 contains 13 residues. Germline V gene sequence: CDR1 LGHDT, CDR2 YNNKEL (reference sequence). V gave up 6 bases and J gave up 10 bases, with 16 bases separating them. The CDR3 DNA is TGTGCCAGCAGGAGGGGGGGTTACAGGGAGCAGTTCTTC. Its translation is CASRRGGYREQFF.

The rearrangement links TRBV27 to TRBJ2-5, with D possibly being TRBD1 (6 bases). Trimming removed 1 base from V and 5 bases from J, with 8 bases in between. CDR1 is MNHEY and CDR2 is SMNVEV in the germline V gene (reference sequence). The CDR3 runs 13 residues. CDR3 sequence (DNA): TGTGCCAGCAGTTTATACAGGGCTGAGACCCAGTACTTC. It yields the protein CASSLYRAETQYF.

Ten or more counts support this clonotype. V and J are TRBV5-1 and TRBJ2-5; unclear D gene. Germline CDR1 reads SGHRS; CDR2 reads YFSETQ. The CDR3 runs 15 residues. Deletions cut 1 base from V and 5 bases from J, with 15 bases between. This CDR3 is CASSLLVQAAETQYF. CDR3 coding DNA: TGCGCCAGCAGCTTGTTGGTGCAGGCAGCGGAGACCCAGTACTTC. Full variable domain (outside the CDR3, taken from reference TRBV5-1 and TRBJ2-5): KAGVTQTPRYLIKTRGQQVTLSCSPISGHRSVSWYQQTPGQGLQFLFEYFSETQRNKGNFPGRFSGRQFSNSRSEMNVSTLELGDSALYLCASSLLVQAAETQYFGPGTRLLVL.

Many counts were recorded for this clonotype. The rearrangement joins TRBV10-3 to TRBJ2-5; a weak D match, TRBD2 (6 bases). This CDR3 has 15 residues. Trimming pared 0 bases from V and 2 bases from J, leaving 10 bases between. Germline lookup yields CDR1 ENHRY and CDR2 SYGVKD. The CDR3 DNA follows: TGTGCCATCAGTGAGTCGTATCGGGGGCAAGAGACCCAGTACTTC. Translation gives CAISESYRGQETQYF.

The chain employs TRBV18 and TRBJ2-7; TRBD1 matches at 7 bases. The CDR3 has 14 residues. Unmatched junction bases numbered 9, after V lost 4 bases and J lost 6 bases. Germline V gene sequence: CDR1 KGHSH, CDR2 LQKENI. This CDR3 is CASSLFQGVSEQYF. For the CDR3, the DNA is TGTGCCAGCTCACTCTTCCAGGGGGTTTCCGAGCAGTACTTC.

This clonotype has at least ten counts. This chain connects TRBV12-3 or TRBV12-4 to TRBJ2-7; D call uncertain. The CDR3 is made up of 12 amino acids. Trimming pared 6 bases from V and 4 bases from J, leaving 10 bases between. The CDR3 nucleotides read TGTGCCAGCAGCCGAATGGGATACGAGCAGTACTTC. This translates into CASSRMGYEQYF.

The chain recombines TRBV28 with TRBJ2-5, with 7 positions matching TRBD2. Germline CDR1 and CDR2: MDHEN and SYDVKM. The trim removed 3 bases at V and 2 bases at J, leaving 9 bases unmatched. CDR3 length: 16 residues. CDR3 DNA sequence: TGTGCCAGCAGTTTGCCCGGCGGGAGTGGACAAGAGACCCAGTACTTC. Translated, it gives CASSLPGGSGQETQYF.

The chain recombines TRBV11-2 with TRBJ2-7; 9 bases align to TRBD2. V dropped 0 bases and J dropped 4; count of bases not matched to a gene: 7. The CDR3 extends over 16 amino acids. Germline assignment: CDR1 SGHAT and CDR2 FQNNGV. The CDR3 region has the DNA TGTGCCAGCAGCTTAGACTGGCGGGAGGGTGCTTACGAGCAGTACTTC. It translates to CASSLDWREGAYEQYF. The full variable domain, its missing parts supplied by reference TRBV11-2 and TRBJ2-7, is EAGVAQSPRYKIIEKRQSVAFWCNPISGHATLYWYQQILGQGPKLLIQFQNNGVVDDSQLPKDRFSAERLKGVDSTLKIQPAKLEDSAVYLCASSLDWREGAYEQYFGPGTRLTVT.

The chain is built from TRBV13 and TRBJ2-7; 7 bases align to TRBD2. Losses at the gene ends were 0 bases for V and 0 bases for J; bases not matched to a gene: 8. This CDR3 is 17 amino acids long. CDR1 and CDR2 from the germline V gene are PRHDT and FYEKMQ (reference sequence). The CDR3 is CASSLGLAESISYEQYF. For the CDR3, the DNA is TGTGCCAGCAGCTTAGGGCTAGCGGAATCCATCTCCTACGAGCAGTACTTC.

In this sample, this clonotype turned up a few times. CDR3 amino acids: CASSYLTGGYNEQYF. In nucleotides, the CDR3 is TGTGCCAGCAGTTATCTGACAGGGGGGTATAACGAGCAGTACTTC. This rearrangement joins TRBV6-5 to TRBJ2-7; TRBD1 aligns across 9 bases. The CDR3 runs to 15 residues. From germline, CDR1 is MNHEY and CDR2 SVGAGI. The V segment lost 3 bases and the J segment 5 bases; nucleotides outside the gene matches: 8.

The chain combines TRBV7-3 with TRBJ2-1; a possible D gene is TRBD2 (5 bases). CDR1 and CDR2 (germline): SGHTA, FQGTGA. The V end lost 1 base, the J end lost 4 bases, and 8 bases lay between the germline ends. This CDR3 is built from 14 residues. The CDR3 region has the DNA TGTGCCAGCAGCTTAAGCCCGGGGTACAATGAGCAGTTCTTC. Protein: CASSLSPGYNEQFF.

This clonotype was observed many times. The chain joins TRBV5-5 to TRBJ1-6; 8 positions agree with TRBD1. There are 14 residues in the CDR3. The germline V gene encodes CDR1 SGHKS and CDR2 YYEKEE (reference sequence). Losses at the gene ends were 3 bases for V and 7 bases for J; bases not matched to a gene: 3. The CDR3 sequence is CASSSGQGNSPLHF. CDR3 coding DNA: TGTGCCAGCAGCTCCGGACAGGGCAATTCACCCCTCCACTTT. Drawing the rest from reference TRBV5-5 and TRBJ1-6, the complete variable domain is DAGVTQSPTHLIKTRGQQVTLRCSPISGHKSVSWYQQVLGQGPQFIFQYYEKEERGRGNFPDRFSARQFPNYSSELNVNALLLGDSALYLCASSSGQGNSPLHFGNGTRLTVT.

In this sample, this clonotype turned up a few times. This rearrangement joins TRBV7-9 to TRBJ2-1; D unclear. The CDR3 spans 12 residues. The V gene lost 5 bases and the J gene lost 6 bases, with 8 bases spanning the gap. The V gene's germline CDR1 is SEHNR and CDR2 FQNEAQ (reference sequence). DNA of the CDR3: TGTGCCAGCAGCCCTAGGTCCAATGAGCAGTTCTTC. As protein: CASSPRSNEQFF.

This chain joins TRBV24-1 and TRBJ2-5; D is perhaps TRBD2 (5 bases). V lost 5 bases and J 2 bases, leaving 14 bases between the germline ends. CDR3 length equals 15 residues. Looked up from germline, CDR1 is KGHDR and CDR2 is SFDVKD. CDR3 coding DNA: TGTGCCACCAGTGTAGTAGCTTCGGGACAAGAGACCCAGTACTTC. Protein product: CATSVVASGQETQYF.

Here the CDR3 reads CASSKEGGQPYGYTF. The CDR3, as DNA: TGTGCCAGCAGCAAGGAAGGCGGTCAACCCTATGGCTACACCTTC. The rearrangement joins TRBV21-1 to TRBJ1-2. TRBV21-1 is annotated as a pseudogene. The CDR3 extends over 15 amino acids.

The rearrangement links TRBV6-1 to TRBJ2-1; 10 bases align to TRBD1. Trimming took 10 bases from V and 3 from J; bases not matched to a gene: 6. CDR3 length equals 14 residues. Germline lookup yields CDR1 MNHNS and CDR2 SASEGT. The CDR3 nucleotides read TGTGCCACTCTCCGGACAGGGGGCTACAATGAGCAGTTCTTC. The encoded protein is CATLRTGGYNEQFF.

J is TRBJ2-7 and V is TRBV7-6; possible D gene TRBD2, 6 bases. From germline, CDR1 is SGHVS and CDR2 FNYEAQ. V was clipped by 6 bases and J by 0 bases, with 9 bases between them. The CDR3 consists of 13 residues. The CDR3 loop is CASREGNSYEQYF. For the CDR3, the DNA is TGTGCCAGCAGGGAGGGGAACTCCTACGAGCAGTACTTC.

The chain combines TRBV3-1 with TRBJ2-7, with 8 positions matching TRBD2. Germline lookup yields CDR1 LGHDT and CDR2 YNNKEL (reference sequence). This CDR3 has 14 amino acids. J lost 4 bases, V lost 0 bases, and 2 bases had no gene match. The CDR3 nucleotides read TGTGCCAGCAGCCAAGATCGGGGGGGGTACGAGCAGTACTTC. Its protein is CASSQDRGGYEQYF.

This clonotype showed up just a few times. This sequence joins TRBV5-1 and TRBJ2-3; 8 bases are shared with TRBD2. This CDR3 has 17 amino acids. CDR1 and CDR2 (germline): SGHRS, YFSETQ. V lost 2 bases and J lost 5; bases outside the gene matches: 13. The CDR3 DNA reads TGCGCCAGCAGCTTCGGACTAGCAAAAGGTCTAGGAGATACGCAGTATTTT. Translated, it gives CASSFGLAKGLGDTQYF.

Ten or more counts support this clonotype. CDR3 residues: CASRIMNTEAFF. The CDR3 bases are TGTGCCAGCAGGATTATGAACACTGAAGCTTTCTTT. The chain employs TRBV28 and TRBJ1-1; D unclear. CDR3 length: 12 residues. V was shortened by 6 bases and J by 0 bases, with 5 bases between the two germline ends. Per germline, CDR1 MDHEN and CDR2 SYDVKM.

The DNA of the CDR3 is TGTGCCAGCAGTCAAGGGATATACAATGAGCAGTTCTTC. Translated: CASSQGIYNEQFF. J is TRBJ2-1 and V is TRBV28; D is unclear. CDR3 length equals 13 residues. Germline V lookup: CDR1 MDHEN, CDR2 SYDVKM. V lost 5 bases, J lost 4 bases, and 9 bases lay in between.